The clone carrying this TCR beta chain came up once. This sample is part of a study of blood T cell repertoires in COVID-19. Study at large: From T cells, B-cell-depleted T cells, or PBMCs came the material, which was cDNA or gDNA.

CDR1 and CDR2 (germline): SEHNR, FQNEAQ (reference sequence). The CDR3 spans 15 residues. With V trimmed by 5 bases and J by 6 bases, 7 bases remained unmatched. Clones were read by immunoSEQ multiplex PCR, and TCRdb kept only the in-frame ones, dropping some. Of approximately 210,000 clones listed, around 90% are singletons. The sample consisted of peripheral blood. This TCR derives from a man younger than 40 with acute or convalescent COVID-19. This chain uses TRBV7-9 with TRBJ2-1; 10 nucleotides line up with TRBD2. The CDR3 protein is CASSPSRTSGNEQFF. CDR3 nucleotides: TGTGCCAGCAGCCCTTCAAGGACTAGCGGCAATGAGCAGTTCTTC.